Below, 9 T cell receptor beta chains from the same sample are listed, as sequenced in a study of CD8+CD57+ T cells in acquired aplastic anemia. The use of genomic DNA as template underpinned the TCR beta VDJ and CDR3 profiling. TCRdb independently ran MiXCR on the reads; one entry per CDR3 protein. Among more than 150,000 distinct CDR3 sequences listed, around half were seen once. Flow cytometry had shown expanded CD8+CD57+ cells in the patients chosen for sequencing. The source material was sorted CD4+, CD8+, or CD8+CD57+ T cells (not recorded which) from PBMCs. These receptors were obtained from a human donor with aplastic anemia.

The sample holds a few counts of this clonotype. The J gene is TRBJ1-6, the V gene TRBV15; the D gene is possibly TRBD1 (5 bases). This CDR3 comprises 15 residues. V gave up 5 bases and J gave up 8 bases, with 16 bases separating them. Germline CDR1 LNHNV, CDR2 YYDKDF (reference sequence). CDR3 protein: CATSVRDDSYSPLHF. In DNA, the CDR3 is TGTGCCACCAGCGTGCGGGACGATAGTTATTCACCCCTCCACTTT.

This clonotype was seen many times. The chain couples TRBV10-3 to TRBJ1-4; no firm D call. Trimming stripped 2 bases from V and 0 bases from J, with 7 bases between. In germline, CDR1 is ENHRY, CDR2 SYGVKD. CDR3 length: 15 residues. CDR3 in amino acids: CAISEGKATNEKLFF. The CDR3, as DNA: TGTGCCATCAGTGAGGGAAAGGCAACTAATGAAAAACTGTTTTTT.

On this clonotype itself: It may be a read error: a sequence one base away is much more abundant. Here the CDR3 DNA reads TGTGCCGGCAGCTTGTCGGCAGGGGAGACCGGGGAGCTGTTTTTT. Protein: CAGSLSAGETGELFF. The rearrangement uses TRBV7-2 and TRBJ2-2, with D possibly matching TRBD1 (6 bases). The CDR3 loop spans 15 amino acids. Looked up from germline, CDR1 is SGHTA and CDR2 is FQGNSA.

As regards this clonotype: One end of the junction varies from germline; a read error may be responsible. The chain links TRBV6-2 or TRBV6-3 to TRBJ2-7, with 13 bases that match TRBD2. Germline lookup yields CDR1 MNHEY and CDR2 SVGEGT. The CDR3 sequence is 18 residues long. The CDR3 spells CASSSQLAGGPGSYEQCF. In DNA form, the CDR3 reads TGTGCCAGCAGTTCCCAACTAGCGGGAGGGCCGGGATCCTACGAGCAGTGCTTC.

This clonotype was seen at least ten times. The chain is built from TRBV7-9 and TRBJ2-1; unclear D gene. V lost 2 bases and J 0 bases, leaving 8 bases between the germline ends. The CDR3 runs to 15 residues. Germline values: CDR1 SEHNR, CDR2 FQNEAQ (reference sequence). CDR3 nucleotide sequence: TGTGCCAGCAGCTTACGGGCAAGCTCCTACAATGAGCAGTTCTTC. The encoded protein is CASSLRASSYNEQFF.

This rearrangement joins TRBV11-2 to TRBJ2-1; TRBD2 matches 13 bases. Germline V gives CDR1 SGHAT, CDR2 FQNNGV. CDR3 length: 15 amino acids. The junction had 3 bases not matched to a gene; V was cut back by 0 bases and J by 10 bases. CDR3 region: CASSLDGLAGVEQFF. CDR3 sequence (DNA): TGTGCCAGCAGCTTAGACGGACTAGCGGGAGTAGAGCAGTTCTTC.

In its sample, this clonotype was seen many times. The chain carries TRBV19 and TRBJ1-5, with D possibly TRBD1 on 6 matching bases. V was shortened by 5 bases and J by 0 bases, with 23 bases between the two germline ends. This CDR3 contains 19 residues. Germline V gene data show CDR1 as LNHDA and CDR2 as SQIVND (reference sequence). The CDR3 DNA is TGTGCCAGTAGTTACCTAACAGGGCGAGGGGGATATAGCAATCAGCCCCAGCATTTT. Translating gives CASSYLTGRGGYSNQPQHF.

This clonotype showed up many times. This rearrangement joins TRBV7-3 to TRBJ1-1; D gene ambiguous. Germline assignment: CDR1 SGHTA and CDR2 FQGTGA. Deletions cut 5 bases from V and 4 bases from J, with 11 bases between. This CDR3 has 13 amino acids. The CDR3 reads CASSPSQGTEAFF. CDR3 DNA sequence: TGTGCCAGCAGCCCATCACAAGGCACTGAAGCTTTCTTT.

The sample holds many counts of this clonotype. The CDR3, as DNA: TGTGCCACCAGTGATTTGCTAGGGTATGCGCAGTATTTT. Amino acid sequence: CATSDLLGYAQYF. The chain joins TRBV24-1 to TRBJ2-3; D unclear. The CDR3 is 13 amino acids. V gave up 0 bases and J gave up 10 bases, with 10 bases separating them. Germline-derived CDR1 and CDR2 are KGHDR and SFDVKD.